This T cell receptor beta chain was captured in a study of T-cell memory formation after mild COVID-19. Study findings and constraints: Contracting CD4+ clones were located mainly in CM and EM, and CD8+ clones in EMRA.

TCRdb re-derived calls from the 5' RACE reads in MiXCR, one entry per CDR3 protein. The repertoire holds around 420,000 distinct CDR3 sequences, approximately 25% seen once, with around 8.8% in the top ten. CDR1 is SGHRS, CDR2 YFSETQ, per germline. The CDR3 covers 13 residues. V lost 4 bases, J lost 4 bases, and 10 bases lay in between. A word on this clonotype: Its antigen is unidentified.

The TCR comes from an adult woman who had mild COVID-19 (a few samples of this study predate the infection). Cell type and time point are not known. Sequencing was performed on PBMCs or a T cell subset sorted from them (not recorded which). The rearrangement joins TRBV5-1 to TRBJ2-3, with D perhaps TRBD2 (5 bases). The CDR3 reads CASSTEGSDTQYF. In DNA, the CDR3 is TGCGCCAGCAGCACTGAGGGATCAGATACGCAGTATTTT.